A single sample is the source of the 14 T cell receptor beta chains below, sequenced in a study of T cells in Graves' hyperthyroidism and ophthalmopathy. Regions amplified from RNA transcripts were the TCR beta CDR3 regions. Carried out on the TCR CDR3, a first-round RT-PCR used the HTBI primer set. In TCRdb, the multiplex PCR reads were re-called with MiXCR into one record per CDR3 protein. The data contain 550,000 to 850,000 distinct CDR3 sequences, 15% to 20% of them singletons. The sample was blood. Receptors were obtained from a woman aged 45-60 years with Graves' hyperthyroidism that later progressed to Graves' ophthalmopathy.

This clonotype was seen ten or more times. The CDR3 spells CASSFRGSNQPQHF. The CDR3 DNA follows: TGTGCCAGCAGTTTCCGGGGGAGCAATCAGCCCCAGCATTTT. The V call is TRBV27, the J call TRBJ1-5; D may be TRBD1 (5 bases). The CDR3 length is 14 residues. Trimming stripped 3 bases from V and 1 base from J, with 7 bases between. Germline V gene data show CDR1 as MNHEY and CDR2 as SMNVEV (reference sequence).

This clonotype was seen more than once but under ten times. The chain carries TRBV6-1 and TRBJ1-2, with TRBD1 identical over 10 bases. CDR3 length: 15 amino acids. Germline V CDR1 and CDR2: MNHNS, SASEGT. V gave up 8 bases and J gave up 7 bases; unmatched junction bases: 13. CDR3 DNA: TGTGCCAGCTTGTATCGGGACAGGGGATTGGGTGGCTACACCTTC. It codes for CASLYRDRGLGGYTF.

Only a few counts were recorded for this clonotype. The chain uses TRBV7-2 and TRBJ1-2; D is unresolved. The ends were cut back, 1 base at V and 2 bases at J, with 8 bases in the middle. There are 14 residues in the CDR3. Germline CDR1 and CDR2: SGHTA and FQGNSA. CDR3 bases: TGTGCCAGCAGCTTAGTTCTCCAGAACTATGGCTACACCTTC. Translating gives CASSLVLQNYGYTF. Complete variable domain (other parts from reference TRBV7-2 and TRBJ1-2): GAGVSQSPSNKVTEKGKDVELRCDPISGHTALYWYRQSLGQGLEFLIYFQGNSAPDKSGLPSDRFSAERTGGSVSTLTIQRTQQEDSAVYLCASSLVLQNYGYTFGSGTRLTVV.

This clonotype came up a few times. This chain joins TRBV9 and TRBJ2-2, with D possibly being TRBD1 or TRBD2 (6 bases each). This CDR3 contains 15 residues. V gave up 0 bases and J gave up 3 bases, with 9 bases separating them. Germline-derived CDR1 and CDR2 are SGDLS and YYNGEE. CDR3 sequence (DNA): TGTGCCAGCAGCGTAGCGGGGGCGGACACCGGGGAGCTGTTTTTT. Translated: CASSVAGADTGELFF. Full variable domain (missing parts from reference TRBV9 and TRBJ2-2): DSGVTQTPKHLITATGQRVTLRCSPRSGDLSVYWYQQSLDQGLQFLIQYYNGEERAKGNILERFSAQQFPDLHSELNLSSLELGDSALYFCASSVAGADTGELFFGEGSRLTVL.

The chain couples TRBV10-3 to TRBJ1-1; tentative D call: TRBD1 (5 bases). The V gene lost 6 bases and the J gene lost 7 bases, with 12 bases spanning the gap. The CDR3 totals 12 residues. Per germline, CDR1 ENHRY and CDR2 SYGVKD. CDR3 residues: CAIRGRADEAFF. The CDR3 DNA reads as TGTGCCATCAGGGGCAGGGCTGATGAAGCTTTCTTT.

Here the CDR3 DNA reads TGTGCCAGCAGCTTAGAGGGGGGCTACCAGCCCCAGCATTTT. This sequence encodes CASSLEGGYQPQHF. The chain recombines TRBV7-9 with TRBJ1-5, with TRBD1 as a possible D gene (6 bases). Germline lookup yields CDR1 SEHNR and CDR2 FQNEAQ (reference sequence). The V and J ends lost 1 base and 7 bases respectively, with 11 bases between them. CDR3 length: 14 amino acids.

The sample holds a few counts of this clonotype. The CDR3 region is CASSALAADTQYF. The DNA for the CDR3 is TGCGCCAGCAGCGCCCTAGCGGCCGATACGCAGTATTTT. The chain has TRBV4-1 and TRBJ2-3, with 7 positions matching TRBD2. The germline V gene encodes CDR1 MGHRA and CDR2 YSYEKL. The ends lost 5 bases at V and 6 bases at J; junction bases unmatched: 5. This CDR3 has 13 amino acids.

This CDR3 reads CASSESLGNQPQHF. For the CDR3, the DNA is TGTGCCAGCAGTGAGTCCCTGGGCAATCAGCCCCAGCATTTT. The J gene is TRBJ1-5, the V gene TRBV6-1; D gene ambiguous. The germline CDR1 and CDR2 sequences are MNHNS and SASEGT. The CDR3 sequence is 14 residues long. V was pared by 3 bases and J by 2 bases, with 8 bases between.

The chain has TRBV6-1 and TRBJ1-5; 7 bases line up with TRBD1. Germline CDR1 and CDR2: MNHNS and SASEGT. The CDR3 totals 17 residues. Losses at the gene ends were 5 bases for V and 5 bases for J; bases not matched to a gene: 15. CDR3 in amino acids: CASSRHYRGGTDQPQHF. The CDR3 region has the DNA TGTGCCAGCAGTCGTCACTACAGGGGAGGTACGGATCAGCCCCAGCATTTT.

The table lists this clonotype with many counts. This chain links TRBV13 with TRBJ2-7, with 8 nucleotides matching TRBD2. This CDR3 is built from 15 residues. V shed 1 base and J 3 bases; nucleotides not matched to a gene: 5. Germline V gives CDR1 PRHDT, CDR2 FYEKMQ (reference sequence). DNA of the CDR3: TGTGCCAGCAGCTTAGCTAGCGGGTATAACTACGAGCAGTACTTC. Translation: CASSLASGYNYEQYF.

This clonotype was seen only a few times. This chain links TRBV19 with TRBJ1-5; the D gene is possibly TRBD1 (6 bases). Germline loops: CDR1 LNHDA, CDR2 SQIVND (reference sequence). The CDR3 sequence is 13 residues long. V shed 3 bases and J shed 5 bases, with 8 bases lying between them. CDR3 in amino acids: CASSMRTDQPQHF. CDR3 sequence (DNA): TGTGCCAGTAGTATGCGGACAGATCAGCCCCAGCATTTT.

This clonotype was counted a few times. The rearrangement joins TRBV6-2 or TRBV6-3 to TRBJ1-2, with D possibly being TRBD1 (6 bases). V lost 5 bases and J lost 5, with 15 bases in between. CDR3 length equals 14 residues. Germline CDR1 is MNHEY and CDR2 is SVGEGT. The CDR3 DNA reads TGTGCCAGCAGTACAACAGGGCTAGGTTATGGCTACACCTTC. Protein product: CASSTTGLGYGYTF.

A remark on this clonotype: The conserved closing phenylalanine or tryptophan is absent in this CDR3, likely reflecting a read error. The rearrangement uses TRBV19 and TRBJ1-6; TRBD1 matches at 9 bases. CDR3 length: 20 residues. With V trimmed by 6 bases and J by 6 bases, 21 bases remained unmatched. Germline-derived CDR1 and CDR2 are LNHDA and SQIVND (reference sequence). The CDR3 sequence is CASSPIPAVTGGKFNSPLHS. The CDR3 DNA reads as TGTGCCAGTAGCCCAATACCGGCGGTGACAGGGGGGAAGTTTAATTCACCCCTCCACTCT.

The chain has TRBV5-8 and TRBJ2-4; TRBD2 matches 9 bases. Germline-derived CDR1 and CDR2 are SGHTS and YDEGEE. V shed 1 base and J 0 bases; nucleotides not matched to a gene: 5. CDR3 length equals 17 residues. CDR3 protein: CASSLFPAGGAKNIQYF. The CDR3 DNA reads TGTGCCAGCAGCTTGTTCCCAGCGGGGGGAGCCAAAAACATTCAGTACTTC. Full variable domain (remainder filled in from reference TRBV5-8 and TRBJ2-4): EAGVTQSPTHLIKTRGQQATLRCSPISGHTSVYWYQQALGLGLQFLLWYDEGEERNRGNFPPRFSGRQFPNYSSELNVNALELEDSALYLCASSLFPAGGAKNIQYFGAGTRLSVL.